The T cell receptor beta chain described here comes from a study of blood T cell repertoires in COVID-19. For the study at large: Specimens from acute and convalescent COVID-19 originated in the United States, Italy and Spain.

Generated by immunoSEQ multiplex PCR, the TCRdb table keeps only in-frame clones and is missing some. The table has some 150,000 clones, around four fifths seen once; the top ten hold around two fifths. This clone was seen a single time. Germline V gene lookup returns CDR1 SGHTS and CDR2 YDEGEE. The V and J ends lost 2 bases and 9 bases, in that order; junction bases with no gene match: 10. The CDR3 runs to 15 residues. The chain uses TRBV5-8 and TRBJ1-2; 10 nucleotides match TRBD1. The receptor was derived from a human donor in a cohort sampled during active COVID-19. Sequenced: peripheral blood. CDR3 sequence (DNA): TGTGCCAGCAGCTTAACGGGACAGGGGATCGATAGCTACACCTTC. Its translation is CASSLTGQGIDSYTF.